This TCR beta chain was documented in a study of blood T cell repertoires in COVID-19. Study details: Samples representing acute and convalescent COVID-19 were sourced from the United States, Italy and Spain. T cells, B-cell-depleted T cells, or PBMCs provided the cDNA or gDNA that served as material.

Original processing methods: Reference gene primer amplification gave nucleated cell count estimates. The table came from immunoSEQ multiplex PCR; TCRdb's copy has only in-frame clones and leaves some out. D and trimming were read from the DNA, whereas the V and J calls and clone size are those reported in that table. Among approximately 120,000 clones listed, roughly 87% were seen once. This CDR3 is 15 amino acids long. J was trimmed by 6 bases and V by 5 bases; bases with no gene match: 10. CDR1 is SGHTA, CDR2 FQGNSA, per germline. This chain links TRBV7-2 with TRBJ1-1; 9 nucleotides match TRBD1. Sequencing was done on a sample of peripheral blood. The TCR was taken from an elderly woman with acute or convalescent COVID-19. The CDR3 DNA follows: TGTGCCAGCAGCCCCGGGACAGGGCTAAATGCTGAAGCTTTCTTT. Protein product: CASSPGTGLNAEAFF.